A selection of T cell receptor beta chains follows, all from one sample in a study of identical twins. Each CDR3 protein gets one entry after TCRdb re-called the 5' RACE reads with MiXCR. Here the sample spans hundreds of thousands of distinct CDR3 sequences, around 6.1% being singletons. The sequencing sample was made of naive T cells sorted from blood. The receptor set was obtained from a man between 18 and 29 years old in good health. Both conserved end residues are part of each CDR3. A D gene is named only where the DNA matches it firmly. Size tells how often a clone was seen (once, few, many) or the class of an expanded clone, and some rows leave it out.

d_call: TRBD1; clone_size: -; v_call: TRBV7-8; j_call: TRBJ1-5; cdr3_nt: TGTGCCAGCAGTCCTGGGACAGGGATTAATCAGCCCCAGCATTTT; cdr3_aa: CASSPGTGINQPQHF
d_call: -; clone_size: few; v_call: TRBV12-3/TRBV12-4; j_call: TRBJ1-5; cdr3_nt: TGTGCCAGCAGTTTTGAGGCGGGGGACCCCCAGCATTTT; cdr3_aa: CASSFEAGDPQHF
d_call: TRBD2; clone_size: many; v_call: TRBV5-1; j_call: TRBJ2-3; cdr3_nt: TGCGCCAGCAGCTTGGCGGCTAGCGGGAGAACAGATACGCAGTATTTT; cdr3_aa: CASSLAASGRTDTQYF
d_call: TRBD1; clone_size: -; v_call: TRBV3-1; j_call: TRBJ2-1; cdr3_nt: TGTGCCAGCAGCGAAGTAGGGGGCTTGCAGTTCTTC; cdr3_aa: CASSEVGGLQFF
d_call: TRBD2; clone_size: many; v_call: TRBV7-8; j_call: TRBJ2-1; cdr3_nt: TGTGCCAGCAGCGCCCAAACTAGCGGGGTACCGAATGAGCAGTTCTTC; cdr3_aa: CASSAQTSGVPNEQFF
d_call: -; clone_size: few; v_call: TRBV30; j_call: TRBJ2-1; cdr3_nt: TGTGCCTGGAGTGTTGGTCTAGCGGAGAGGGGGGGCTACAATGAGCAGTTCTTC; cdr3_aa: CAWSVGLAERGGYNEQFF
d_call: -; clone_size: -; v_call: TRBV6-1; j_call: TRBJ1-2; cdr3_nt: TGTGCCAGCACCCAGCGGCAGAAGAACTATGGCTACACCTTC; cdr3_aa: CASTQRQKNYGYTF
d_call: -; clone_size: many; v_call: TRBV12-3/TRBV12-4; j_call: TRBJ2-2; cdr3_nt: TGTGCCAGCACCCCTGGGGCAGGCGACGCCGGGGAGCTGTTTTTT; cdr3_aa: CASTPGAGDAGELFF
d_call: TRBD2; clone_size: few; v_call: TRBV5-4; j_call: TRBJ2-7; cdr3_nt: TGTGCCAGCAGCCTGTACGGGACTAGAGGATACGAGCAGTACTTC; cdr3_aa: CASSLYGTRGYEQYF
d_call: -; clone_size: many; v_call: TRBV7-8; j_call: TRBJ2-5; cdr3_nt: TGTGCCAGCAGCTTAGCAACAGGAACTCAAGAGACCCAGTACTTC; cdr3_aa: CASSLATGTQETQYF
d_call: -; clone_size: many; v_call: TRBV10-3; j_call: TRBJ2-5; cdr3_nt: TGTGCCATCCGGAGCGGACAAGAGACCCAGTACTTC; cdr3_aa: CAIRSGQETQYF
d_call: -; clone_size: -; v_call: TRBV29-1; j_call: TRBJ2-7; cdr3_nt: TGCAGCGTCTTCACTGACGAGCAGTACTTC; cdr3_aa: CSVFTDEQYF
d_call: TRBD1; clone_size: few; v_call: TRBV13; j_call: TRBJ2-2; cdr3_nt: TGTGCCAGCAGCCCAATACGGACAGGGGCGAACACCGGGGAGCTGTTTTTT; cdr3_aa: CASSPIRTGANTGELFF
d_call: -; clone_size: few; v_call: TRBV18; j_call: TRBJ1-1; cdr3_nt: TGTGCCAGCTCAGGGGGACTGGAGGGGACTGAAGCTTTCTTT; cdr3_aa: CASSGGLEGTEAFF
d_call: -; clone_size: -; v_call: TRBV5-6; j_call: TRBJ1-6; cdr3_nt: TGTGCCAGCAGCTTTTGGGTGAGCTCCTATAATTCACCCCTCCACTTT; cdr3_aa: CASSFWVSSYNSPLHF
d_call: TRBD1; clone_size: many; v_call: TRBV5-1; j_call: TRBJ2-2; cdr3_nt: TGCGCCAGCAGCACCGGGACAGGGGGCCGAAACACCGGGGAGCTGTTTTTT; cdr3_aa: CASSTGTGGRNTGELFF
d_call: -; clone_size: -; v_call: TRBV15; j_call: TRBJ1-5; cdr3_nt: TGTGCCACCAGCAGAGATGTTGGCAATCAGCCCCAGCATTTT; cdr3_aa: CATSRDVGNQPQHF
d_call: -; clone_size: many; v_call: TRBV5-1; j_call: TRBJ2-2; cdr3_nt: TGCGCCAGCAGTTCCCGAGGGGACACCGGGGAGCTGTTTTTT; cdr3_aa: CASSSRGDTGELFF
d_call: TRBD1; clone_size: few; v_call: TRBV6-2/TRBV6-3; j_call: TRBJ2-5; cdr3_nt: TGTGCCAGCAGTCCGACAGGGTGGGAGACCCAGTACTTC; cdr3_aa: CASSPTGWETQYF
d_call: TRBD2; clone_size: -; v_call: TRBV11-3; j_call: TRBJ2-1; cdr3_nt: TGTGCCAGCAGCCTTTCAACTAGCGGGAGCTCGCGTGAGCAGTTCTTC; cdr3_aa: CASSLSTSGSSREQFF
d_call: -; clone_size: many; v_call: TRBV6-5; j_call: TRBJ2-5; cdr3_nt: TGTGCCAGCAGCTACAACGGAGGGGAGACCCAGTACTTC; cdr3_aa: CASSYNGGETQYF
d_call: TRBD2; clone_size: few; v_call: TRBV5-1; j_call: TRBJ2-1; cdr3_nt: TGCGCCAGCAGCTTCGGACTAGCGGGGAACTACAATGAGCAGTTCTTC; cdr3_aa: CASSFGLAGNYNEQFF
d_call: TRBD2; clone_size: -; v_call: TRBV6-2/TRBV6-3; j_call: TRBJ2-7; cdr3_nt: TGTGCCAGCAGTTACGGGACTAGCGCCTACGAGCAGTACTTC; cdr3_aa: CASSYGTSAYEQYF
d_call: TRBD2; clone_size: -; v_call: TRBV20-1; j_call: TRBJ2-3; cdr3_nt: TGCAGTGCTATAGCGGGGAGCACAGATACGCAGTATTTT; cdr3_aa: CSAIAGSTDTQYF
d_call: TRBD1; clone_size: few; v_call: TRBV10-2; j_call: TRBJ1-5; cdr3_nt: TGCGCCACTAAGGGACAGGGGAATCAGCCCCAGCATTTT; cdr3_aa: CATKGQGNQPQHF
d_call: -; clone_size: -; v_call: TRBV4-3; j_call: TRBJ2-5; cdr3_nt: TGCGCCAGCAGCCCCCGGGGTCAATGGGGAGAGACCCAGTACTTC; cdr3_aa: CASSPRGQWGETQYF
d_call: -; clone_size: -; v_call: TRBV3-1; j_call: TRBJ2-7; cdr3_nt: TGTGCCAGCAGCCAACTTAGGGGGTACGAGCAGTACTTC; cdr3_aa: CASSQLRGYEQYF
d_call: -; clone_size: few; v_call: TRBV11-2; j_call: TRBJ2-4; cdr3_nt: TGTGCCAGCAGCGGCGAGTTAGGGGGGCACGCGGGCAAAAACATTCAGTACTTC; cdr3_aa: CASSGELGGHAGKNIQYF
d_call: -; clone_size: many; v_call: TRBV24-1; j_call: TRBJ2-2; cdr3_nt: TGTGCCACCAGTGGGGGGGCAACCACCGGGGAGCTGTTTTTT; cdr3_aa: CATSGGATTGELFF
d_call: -; clone_size: many; v_call: TRBV10-3; j_call: TRBJ1-6; cdr3_nt: TGTGCCATCAGTGAGTCGGCAGACCCTAATTCACCCCTCCACTTT; cdr3_aa: CAISESADPNSPLHF
d_call: -; clone_size: many; v_call: TRBV20-1; j_call: TRBJ2-3; cdr3_nt: TGCAGTGCTCTCAACCCCTCCGGACTTACAGATACGCAGTATTTT; cdr3_aa: CSALNPSGLTDTQYF
d_call: TRBD2; clone_size: few; v_call: TRBV5-1; j_call: TRBJ2-6; cdr3_nt: TGCGCCAGCAGCCCCCGTGAGGGAGGGGGGGCCAACGTCCTGACTTTC; cdr3_aa: CASSPREGGGANVLTF
d_call: TRBD1; clone_size: few; v_call: TRBV11-2; j_call: TRBJ1-1; cdr3_nt: TGTGCCAGCAGCCCCCGGGGTTTGAGGGGGCGCGTGAGGAACACTGAAGCTTTCTTT; cdr3_aa: CASSPRGLRGRVRNTEAFF
d_call: -; clone_size: few; v_call: TRBV7-2; j_call: TRBJ2-7; cdr3_nt: TGTGCCAGCAGCCTCCTAGGAGGGAGATACTCCTACGAGCAGTACTTC; cdr3_aa: CASSLLGGRYSYEQYF
d_call: -; clone_size: many; v_call: TRBV27; j_call: TRBJ1-2; cdr3_nt: TGTGCCAGCAGTACCAGAAACTATGGCTACACCTTC; cdr3_aa: CASSTRNYGYTF
d_call: -; clone_size: many; v_call: TRBV9; j_call: TRBJ2-3; cdr3_nt: TGTGCCAGCAGCGTTTTGGCTGCCCCCTCGGATACGCAGTATTTT; cdr3_aa: CASSVLAAPSDTQYF
d_call: -; clone_size: many; v_call: TRBV12-3/TRBV12-4; j_call: TRBJ1-1; cdr3_nt: TGTGCCAGCAGCCGTGCCCAGAGGAACACTGAAGCTTTCTTT; cdr3_aa: CASSRAQRNTEAFF
d_call: TRBD1; clone_size: few; v_call: TRBV19; j_call: TRBJ1-1; cdr3_nt: TGTGCCACCCTGGACAGGGGAGGAACGACTGAAGCTTTCTTT; cdr3_aa: CATLDRGGTTEAFF
d_call: -; clone_size: many; v_call: TRBV7-9; j_call: TRBJ2-1; cdr3_nt: TGTGCCAGCAGTTTATCGGCGGGAGAGCAGTTCTTC; cdr3_aa: CASSLSAGEQFF
d_call: -; clone_size: -; v_call: TRBV20-1; j_call: TRBJ2-3; cdr3_nt: TGCAGTGCTAGGGGACTTAGCGGTCTTAGCACAGATATGCAGTATTTT; cdr3_aa: CSARGLSGLSTDMQYF
d_call: -; clone_size: many; v_call: TRBV20-1; j_call: TRBJ2-3; cdr3_nt: TGCAGTGCAAATATTGGAAGCACAGATACGCAGTATTTT; cdr3_aa: CSANIGSTDTQYF
d_call: -; clone_size: many; v_call: TRBV10-3; j_call: TRBJ2-3; cdr3_nt: TGTGCCATCAGCGGGAGATCTAGCACAGATACGCAGTATTTT; cdr3_aa: CAISGRSSTDTQYF
d_call: -; clone_size: many; v_call: TRBV20-1; j_call: TRBJ2-7; cdr3_nt: TGCAGTGCTAGGACGGTCGGAGGCTACGAGCAGTACTTC; cdr3_aa: CSARTVGGYEQYF
d_call: -; clone_size: few; v_call: TRBV2; j_call: TRBJ1-4; cdr3_nt: TGTGCCAGCAATAGGGGAGTTGGTGAAAAACTGTTTTTT; cdr3_aa: CASNRGVGEKLFF
d_call: -; clone_size: many; v_call: TRBV4-3; j_call: TRBJ2-7; cdr3_nt: TGCGCCAGCAGCCAAGACGGCAGATCCATCCCCGAGCAGTACTTC; cdr3_aa: CASSQDGRSIPEQYF
d_call: TRBD2; clone_size: many; v_call: TRBV20-1; j_call: TRBJ2-5; cdr3_nt: TGCAGTGCTCAGGGCTTAGCGGGAGGACAAGAGACCCAGTACTTC; cdr3_aa: CSAQGLAGGQETQYF
d_call: -; clone_size: many; v_call: TRBV7-2; j_call: TRBJ2-1; cdr3_nt: TGTGCCAGCAGCTTATTTGCGACCGAGACTTACAATGAGCAGTTCTTC; cdr3_aa: CASSLFATETYNEQFF
d_call: -; clone_size: -; v_call: TRBV6-5; j_call: TRBJ2-4; cdr3_nt: TGTGCCAGCAGTTACGGTCGGGGGTTGGCCAAAAACATTCAGTACTTC; cdr3_aa: CASSYGRGLAKNIQYF
d_call: TRBD2; clone_size: many; v_call: TRBV5-6; j_call: TRBJ2-5; cdr3_nt: TGTGCCAGCAGCTTAACTAGCGGGAGGGCCAGAGAGACCCAGTACTTC; cdr3_aa: CASSLTSGRARETQYF
d_call: -; clone_size: many; v_call: TRBV28; j_call: TRBJ2-5; cdr3_nt: TGTGCCGGACAGACAGCTCAAGAGACCCAGTACTTC; cdr3_aa: CAGQTAQETQYF
d_call: TRBD1; clone_size: -; v_call: TRBV20-1; j_call: TRBJ2-2; cdr3_nt: TGCAGTGCGCGTGACAGGGTGGGCACCGGGGAGCTGTTTTTT; cdr3_aa: CSARDRVGTGELFF
d_call: -; clone_size: -; v_call: TRBV29-1; j_call: TRBJ2-1; cdr3_nt: TGCAGCGCCGACCCGGGTGGAGTGCTTGAGCAGTTCTTC; cdr3_aa: CSADPGGVLEQFF
d_call: -; clone_size: many; v_call: TRBV6-5; j_call: TRBJ2-3; cdr3_nt: TGTGCCAGCAGTTACTCGAACGTGAAAGATACGCAGTATTTT; cdr3_aa: CASSYSNVKDTQYF
d_call: TRBD1; clone_size: -; v_call: TRBV6-5; j_call: TRBJ2-2; cdr3_nt: TGTGCCAGCAGTTACTCGGGGACAGGGGGCCTCGGAAGCTCCGGGGAGCTGTTTTTT; cdr3_aa: CASSYSGTGGLGSSGELFF
d_call: -; clone_size: many; v_call: TRBV21-1; j_call: TRBJ2-5; cdr3_nt: TGTGCCAGCAGCAAAACGAAAGGGGTGGGGGAGACCCAGTACTTC; cdr3_aa: CASSKTKGVGETQYF